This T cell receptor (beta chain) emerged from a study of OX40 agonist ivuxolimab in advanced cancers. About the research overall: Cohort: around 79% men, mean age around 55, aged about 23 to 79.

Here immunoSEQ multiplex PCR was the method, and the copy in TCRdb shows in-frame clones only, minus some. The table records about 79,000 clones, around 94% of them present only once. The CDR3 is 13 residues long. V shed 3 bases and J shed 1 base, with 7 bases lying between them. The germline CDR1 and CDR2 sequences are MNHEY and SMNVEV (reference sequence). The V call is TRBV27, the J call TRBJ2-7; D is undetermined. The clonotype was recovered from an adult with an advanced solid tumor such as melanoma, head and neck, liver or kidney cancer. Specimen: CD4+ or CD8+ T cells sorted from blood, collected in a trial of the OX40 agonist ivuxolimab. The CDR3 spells CASSFLGSYEQYF. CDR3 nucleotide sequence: TGTGCCAGCAGTTTCTTAGGATCCTACGAGCAGTACTTC.